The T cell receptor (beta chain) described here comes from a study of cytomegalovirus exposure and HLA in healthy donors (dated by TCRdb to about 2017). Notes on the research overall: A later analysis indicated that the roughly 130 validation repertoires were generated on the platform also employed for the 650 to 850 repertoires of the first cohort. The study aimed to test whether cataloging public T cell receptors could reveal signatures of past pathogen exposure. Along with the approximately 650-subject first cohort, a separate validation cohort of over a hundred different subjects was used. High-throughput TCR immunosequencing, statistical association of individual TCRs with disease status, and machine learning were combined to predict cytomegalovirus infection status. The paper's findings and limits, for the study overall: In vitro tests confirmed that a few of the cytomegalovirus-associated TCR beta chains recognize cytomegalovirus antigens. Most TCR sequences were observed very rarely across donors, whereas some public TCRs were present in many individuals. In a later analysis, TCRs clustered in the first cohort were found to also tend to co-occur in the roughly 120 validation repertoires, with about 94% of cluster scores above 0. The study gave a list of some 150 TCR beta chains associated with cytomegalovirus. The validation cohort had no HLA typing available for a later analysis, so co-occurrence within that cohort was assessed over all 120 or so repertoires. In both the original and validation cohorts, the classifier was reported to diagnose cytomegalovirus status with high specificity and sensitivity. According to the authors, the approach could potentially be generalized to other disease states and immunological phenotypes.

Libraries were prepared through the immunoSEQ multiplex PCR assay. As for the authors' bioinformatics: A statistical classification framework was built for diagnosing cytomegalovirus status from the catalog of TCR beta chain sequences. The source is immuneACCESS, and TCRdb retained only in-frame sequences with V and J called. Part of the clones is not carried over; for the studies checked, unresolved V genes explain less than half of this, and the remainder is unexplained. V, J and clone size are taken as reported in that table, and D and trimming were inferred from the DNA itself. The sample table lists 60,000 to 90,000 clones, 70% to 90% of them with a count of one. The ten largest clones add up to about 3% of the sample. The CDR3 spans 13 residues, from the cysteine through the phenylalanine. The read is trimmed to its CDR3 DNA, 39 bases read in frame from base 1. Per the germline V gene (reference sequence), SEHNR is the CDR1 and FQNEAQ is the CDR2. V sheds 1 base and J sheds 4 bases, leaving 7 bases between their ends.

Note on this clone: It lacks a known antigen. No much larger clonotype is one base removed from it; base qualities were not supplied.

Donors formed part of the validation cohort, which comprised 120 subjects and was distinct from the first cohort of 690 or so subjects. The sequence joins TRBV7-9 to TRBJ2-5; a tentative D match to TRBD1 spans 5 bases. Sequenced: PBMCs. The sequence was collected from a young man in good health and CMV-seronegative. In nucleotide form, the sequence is TGTGCCAGCAGCTTAGAAGGGGTAGAGACCCAGTACTTC. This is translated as CASSLEGVETQYF. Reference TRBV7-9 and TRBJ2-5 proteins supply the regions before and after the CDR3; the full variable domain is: DTGVSQNPRHKITKRGQNVTFRCDPISEHNRLYWYRQTLGQGPEFLTYFQNEAQLEKSRLLSDRFSAERPKGSFSTLEIQRTEQGDSAMYLCASSLEGVETQYFGPGTRLLVL.